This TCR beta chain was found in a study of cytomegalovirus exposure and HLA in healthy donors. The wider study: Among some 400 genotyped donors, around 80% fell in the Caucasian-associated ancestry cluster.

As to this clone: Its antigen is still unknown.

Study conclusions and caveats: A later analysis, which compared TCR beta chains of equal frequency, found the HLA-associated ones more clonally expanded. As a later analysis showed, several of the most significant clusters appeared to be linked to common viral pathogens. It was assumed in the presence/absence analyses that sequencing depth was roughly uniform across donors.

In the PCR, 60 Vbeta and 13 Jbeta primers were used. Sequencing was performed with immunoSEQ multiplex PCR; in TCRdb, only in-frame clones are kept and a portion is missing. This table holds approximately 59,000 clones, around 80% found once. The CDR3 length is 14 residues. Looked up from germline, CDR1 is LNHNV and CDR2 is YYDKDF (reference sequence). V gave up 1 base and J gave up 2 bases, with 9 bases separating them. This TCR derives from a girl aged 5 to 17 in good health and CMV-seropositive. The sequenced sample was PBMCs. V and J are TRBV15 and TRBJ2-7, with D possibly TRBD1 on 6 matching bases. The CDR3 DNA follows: TGTGCCACCAGCAGAGGAGGGGACACCTACGAGCAGTACTTC. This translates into CATSRGGDTYEQYF.